These 2 T cell receptor beta chains were all obtained from the same sample, sequenced in a study of T cell repertoires in cytomegalovirus infection. MiXCR was run by TCRdb on the reads, yielding one entry per CDR3 protein. The sample carries under 500,000 distinct CDR3 sequences, approximately 40% recorded once. Their target antigens are unknown. The sequencing here drew on cultured PBMCs, taken from culture after CMV antigen stimulation. The receptor set was obtained from a human donor in good health (CMV status not recorded). Some clones in this sample may be carry-over from other donors' samples.

The chain employs TRBV6-6 and TRBJ1-4; 9 bases are a match to TRBD1. There are 18 residues in the CDR3. Germline CDR1 is MNHNY and CDR2 is SVGAGI (reference sequence). Losses at the gene ends were 2 bases for V and 4 bases for J; bases not matched to a gene: 11. The chain's CDR3 is CASSYPKGQGGNNEKLFF. The CDR3 DNA sequence: TGTGCCAGCAGTTACCCGAAGGGACAGGGTGGAAATAATGAAAAACTGTTTTTT.

This clonotype was picked up one time. The gene calls are TRBV4-1 and TRBJ2-1; 13 bases match TRBD2. The CDR3 covers 16 residues. Trimming at V came to 2 bases and at J to 3 bases, leaving 1 base not matched to a gene. The germline CDR1 and CDR2 sequences are MGHRA and YSYEKL. The CDR3 sequence: CASSQRLAGGYNEQFF. The CDR3 nucleotides read TGCGCCAGCAGCCAACGACTAGCGGGAGGCTACAATGAGCAGTTCTTC.